The text below deals with one T cell receptor (beta chain). This sample is drawn from a study of technical replicates of blood from a handful of donors. V dropped 0 bases and J dropped 0; count of bases not matched to a gene: 0. The CDR3 consists of 14 residues. The V gene's germline CDR1 is SGHRS and CDR2 YFSETQ. Produced via immunoSEQ multiplex PCR; TCRdb's table is partial and in-frame only. The sample shows about 16,000 clones, around nine tenths of them seen only once. The sequencing sample was made of PBMCs. This TCR was sampled from a human donor in good health. The chain couples TRBV5-1 to TRBJ2-7, with 7 bases matching TRBD1. As DNA, the CDR3 is TGCGCCAGCAGCTTGGGGGACAGCTCCTACGAGCAGTACTTC. This encodes CASSLGDSSYEQYF.